This is a list of T cell receptor beta chains from one sample in a study of blood T cell repertoires in COVID-19. Assay: immunoSEQ multiplex PCR; the TCRdb copy retains only in-frame clones and omits some. The data hold 130,000 to 150,000 clones, with roughly four fifths observed a single time. Sequenced input: peripheral blood. All receptors come from a man older than 75 with acute or convalescent COVID-19. The CDR3 runs from the conserved cysteine through the conserved F or W. D genes are given only for firm matches. Only part of the rows carry a size: once, few, many, or a class if the clone is expanded.

clone_size: NA; j_call: TRBJ1-4; d_call: NA; v_call: TRBV28; cdr3_aa: CASSPTWGGEKLFF; cdr3_nt: TGTGCCAGCAGTCCAACCTGGGGGGGAGAAAAACTGTTTTTT
clone_size: NA; j_call: TRBJ1-5; d_call: NA; v_call: TRBV24-1; cdr3_aa: CATSDGREDQPQHF; cdr3_nt: TGTGCCACCAGTGATGGACGGGAAGATCAGCCCCAGCATTTT
clone_size: NA; j_call: TRBJ1-2; d_call: NA; v_call: TRBV4-2; cdr3_aa: CASSQILLGEGGYTF; cdr3_nt: TGTGCCAGCAGCCAAATTCTACTAGGGGAGGGTGGCTACACCTTC
clone_size: NA; j_call: TRBJ2-7; d_call: NA; v_call: TRBV28; cdr3_aa: CASSLWNKKRTYEQYF; cdr3_nt: TGTGCCAGCAGTTTATGGAACAAAAAGAGGACCTACGAGCAGTACTTC
clone_size: NA; j_call: TRBJ1-4; d_call: TRBD1; v_call: TRBV7-2; cdr3_aa: CASSPNRGPNEKLFF; cdr3_nt: TGTGCCAGCAGCCCTAACAGGGGGCCTAATGAAAAACTGTTTTTT
clone_size: NA; j_call: TRBJ1-6; d_call: TRBD1; v_call: TRBV19; cdr3_aa: CASSNAHRGGGSPLHF; cdr3_nt: TGTGCCAGTAGTAACGCCCACAGGGGTGGCGGATCACCCCTCCACTTT
clone_size: few; j_call: TRBJ2-1; d_call: NA; v_call: TRBV11-2; cdr3_aa: CASSFAGNRHEQFF; cdr3_nt: TGTGCCAGCAGCTTCGCAGGGAACCGTCATGAGCAGTTCTTC
clone_size: NA; j_call: TRBJ2-5; d_call: TRBD2; v_call: TRBV7-7; cdr3_aa: CASSSGLAGQETQYF; cdr3_nt: TGTGCTAGCAGCTCGGGACTAGCGGGGCAAGAGACCCAGTACTTC
clone_size: NA; j_call: TRBJ2-1; d_call: NA; v_call: TRBV15; cdr3_aa: CATSRDVGVSYNEQFF; cdr3_nt: TGTGCCACCAGCAGAGATGTAGGGGTGTCCTACAATGAGCAGTTCTTC
clone_size: NA; j_call: TRBJ1-1; d_call: NA; v_call: TRBV7-9; cdr3_aa: CASSLAWQGVKNTEAFF; cdr3_nt: TGTGCCAGCAGCTTAGCGTGGCAGGGCGTTAAGAACACTGAAGCTTTCTTT
clone_size: few; j_call: TRBJ1-5; d_call: NA; v_call: TRBV2; cdr3_aa: CASSGLGALGNQPQHF; cdr3_nt: TGTGCCAGCAGTGGTTTGGGGGCCCTGGGGAATCAGCCCCAGCATTTT
clone_size: NA; j_call: TRBJ2-5; d_call: TRBD1; v_call: TRBV7-8; cdr3_aa: CASSLATGGLGETQYF; cdr3_nt: TGTGCCAGCAGCTTAGCGACAGGGGGCTTAGGAGAGACCCAGTACTTC
clone_size: NA; j_call: TRBJ1-6; d_call: NA; v_call: TRBV5-1; cdr3_aa: CASSSGGLGSPLHF; cdr3_nt: TGCGCCAGCAGCTCAGGTGGTTTGGGTTCACCCCTCCACTTT
clone_size: NA; j_call: TRBJ2-7; d_call: NA; v_call: TRBV2; cdr3_aa: CASSYLAARGGGEQYF; cdr3_nt: TGTGCCAGCAGTTATCTAGCGGCCAGGGGAGGGGGCGAGCAGTACTTC
clone_size: NA; j_call: TRBJ1-6; d_call: NA; v_call: TRBV14; cdr3_aa: CASSPSQDWSYNSPLHF; cdr3_nt: TGTGCCAGCAGCCCCTCCCAGGACTGGTCCTATAATTCACCCCTCCACTTT
clone_size: NA; j_call: TRBJ2-1; d_call: TRBD2; v_call: TRBV9; cdr3_aa: CASSVEETSPGGWSYEQFF; cdr3_nt: TGTGCCAGCAGCGTAGAGGAGACTAGCCCTGGGGGGTGGTCGTATGAGCAGTTCTTC
clone_size: NA; j_call: TRBJ1-2; d_call: NA; v_call: TRBV29-1; cdr3_aa: CSVEDTGQPGLGYGYTF; cdr3_nt: TGCAGCGTGGAGGATACGGGACAACCAGGCCTTGGCTATGGCTACACCTTC
clone_size: NA; j_call: TRBJ1-2; d_call: TRBD1; v_call: TRBV7-9; cdr3_aa: CASSWRQGDGYTF; cdr3_nt: TGTGCCAGCAGCTGGCGACAGGGTGATGGCTACACCTTC
clone_size: NA; j_call: TRBJ1-6; d_call: NA; v_call: TRBV5-1; cdr3_aa: CASSFAGEGYSPLHF; cdr3_nt: TGCGCCAGCAGCTTCGCCGGGGAGGGTTATTCACCCCTCCACTTT
clone_size: NA; j_call: TRBJ1-2; d_call: NA; v_call: TRBV28; cdr3_aa: CASSLFGGLGYTF; cdr3_nt: TGTGCCAGCAGTTTATTCGGGGGGCTGGGCTACACCTTC
clone_size: NA; j_call: TRBJ2-7; d_call: NA; v_call: TRBV7-2; cdr3_aa: CASTMMEVRTYEQYF; cdr3_nt: TGTGCCAGCACCATGATGGAGGTTCGAACCTACGAGCAGTACTTC
clone_size: NA; j_call: TRBJ1-1; d_call: NA; v_call: TRBV11-2; cdr3_aa: CASSLQVLGTEAFF; cdr3_nt: TGTGCCAGCAGCTTGCAGGTACTAGGCACTGAAGCTTTCTTT
clone_size: NA; j_call: TRBJ2-5; d_call: TRBD2; v_call: TRBV9; cdr3_aa: CASSVVPTSRETQYF; cdr3_nt: TGTGCCAGCAGCGTAGTGCCGACTAGCAGAGAGACCCAGTACTTC
clone_size: many; j_call: TRBJ1-5; d_call: NA; v_call: TRBV27; cdr3_aa: CASSPAAGPNQPQHF; cdr3_nt: TGTGCCAGCAGTCCCGCGGCCGGCCCCAATCAGCCCCAGCATTTT
clone_size: NA; j_call: TRBJ1-6; d_call: TRBD1; v_call: TRBV7-8; cdr3_aa: CASSSLGQNNSPLHF; cdr3_nt: TGTGCCAGCAGTAGCCTGGGACAGAATAATTCACCCCTCCACTTT
clone_size: once; j_call: TRBJ2-3; d_call: TRBD2; v_call: TRBV5-6; cdr3_aa: CASSLGSSGLDTQYF; cdr3_nt: TGTGCCAGCAGCTTGGGTTCTAGCGGCCTCGATACGCAGTATTTT
clone_size: NA; j_call: TRBJ1-1; d_call: NA; v_call: TRBV18; cdr3_aa: CASSPPAANTEAFF; cdr3_nt: TGTGCCAGCTCACCACCGGCGGCGAACACTGAAGCTTTCTTT
clone_size: NA; j_call: TRBJ2-3; d_call: NA; v_call: TRBV7-7; cdr3_aa: CASSSSGHTTDTQYF; cdr3_nt: TGTGCTAGCAGCTCATCGGGTCACACCACAGATACGCAGTATTTT
clone_size: NA; j_call: TRBJ1-1; d_call: NA; v_call: TRBV18; cdr3_aa: CASSPDLNTEAFF; cdr3_nt: TGTGCCAGCTCCCCGGACTTGAACACTGAAGCTTTCTTT
clone_size: NA; j_call: TRBJ2-2; d_call: TRBD1; v_call: TRBV19; cdr3_aa: CAAGGQGALAGELFF; cdr3_nt: TGTGCCGCTGGGGGGCAGGGGGCGTTGGCCGGGGAGCTGTTTTTT
clone_size: NA; j_call: TRBJ2-7; d_call: NA; v_call: TRBV5-6; cdr3_aa: CASSRRGARASEQYF; cdr3_nt: TGTGCCAGCAGCCGACGGGGGGCCAGGGCTAGCGAGCAGTACTTC
clone_size: few; j_call: TRBJ2-7; d_call: TRBD1; v_call: TRBV27; cdr3_aa: CASSWTGQFSYEQYF; cdr3_nt: TGTGCCAGCAGCTGGACAGGGCAGTTCTCCTACGAGCAGTACTTC
clone_size: NA; j_call: TRBJ1-4; d_call: NA; v_call: TRBV6-2/TRBV6-3; cdr3_aa: CASSRQVAEKLFF; cdr3_nt: TGTGCCAGCAGCAGACAGGTGGCTGAAAAACTGTTTTTT
clone_size: NA; j_call: TRBJ1-2; d_call: TRBD1; v_call: TRBV10-1; cdr3_aa: CASTDRWDRVLDGYTF; cdr3_nt: TGCGCCAGCACAGATCGGTGGGACAGGGTCCTCGATGGCTACACCTTC
clone_size: NA; j_call: TRBJ1-2; d_call: NA; v_call: TRBV15; cdr3_aa: CATSRDVVRSYGYTF; cdr3_nt: TGTGCCACCAGCAGAGATGTGGTCCGGAGCTATGGCTACACCTTC
clone_size: NA; j_call: TRBJ1-1; d_call: NA; v_call: TRBV7-6; cdr3_aa: CASSPGWGLNTEAFF; cdr3_nt: TGTGCCAGCAGCCCGGGATGGGGGCTGAACACTGAAGCTTTCTTT
clone_size: NA; j_call: TRBJ2-7; d_call: NA; v_call: TRBV5-5; cdr3_aa: CASSLGTTGQLSYEQYF; cdr3_nt: TGTGCCAGCAGCTTGGGGACTACGGGACAGCTTTCCTACGAGCAGTACTTC
clone_size: once; j_call: TRBJ1-2; d_call: NA; v_call: TRBV7-9; cdr3_aa: CASSDRERSDGYTF; cdr3_nt: TGTGCCAGCAGCGACCGGGAACGGAGTGATGGCTACACCTTC
clone_size: NA; j_call: TRBJ1-2; d_call: NA; v_call: TRBV4-2; cdr3_aa: CASSQVDRNYGYTF; cdr3_nt: TGTGCCAGCAGCCAAGTCGACAGAAACTATGGCTACACCTTC
clone_size: NA; j_call: TRBJ2-3; d_call: NA; v_call: TRBV7-3; cdr3_aa: CASSPDSLDTQYF; cdr3_nt: TGTGCCAGCAGCCCGGACAGTCTAGATACGCAGTATTTT
clone_size: NA; j_call: TRBJ2-3; d_call: TRBD1; v_call: TRBV24-1; cdr3_aa: CATSDSGVRGLTDTQYF; cdr3_nt: TGTGCCACCAGTGATTCCGGAGTCAGGGGGCTCACAGATACGCAGTATTTT
clone_size: NA; j_call: TRBJ2-3; d_call: NA; v_call: TRBV5-1; cdr3_aa: CASSPRGWGSDTQYF; cdr3_nt: TGCGCCAGCAGCCCTAGGGGGTGGGGGTCAGATACGCAGTATTTT
clone_size: once; j_call: TRBJ1-2; d_call: NA; v_call: TRBV5-1; cdr3_aa: CASDSGTGNYGYTF; cdr3_nt: TGCGCCAGCGATAGCGGGACGGGAAACTATGGCTACACCTTC
clone_size: NA; j_call: TRBJ2-5; d_call: NA; v_call: TRBV30; cdr3_aa: CAWSRGLETQYF; cdr3_nt: TGTGCCTGGAGTAGAGGGTTAGAGACCCAGTACTTC